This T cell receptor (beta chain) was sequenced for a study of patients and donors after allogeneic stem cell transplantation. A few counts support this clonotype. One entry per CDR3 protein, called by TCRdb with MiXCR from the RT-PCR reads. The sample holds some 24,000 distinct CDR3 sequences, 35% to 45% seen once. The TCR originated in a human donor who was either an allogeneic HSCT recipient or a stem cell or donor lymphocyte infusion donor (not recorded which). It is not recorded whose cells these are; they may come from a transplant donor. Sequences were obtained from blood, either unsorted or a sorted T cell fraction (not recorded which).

The DNA for the CDR3 is TGCGCCAGCAGTGAGTCTTACGGGGGGAGTGTAGGATACAATGAGCAGTTCTTC. This gives the protein CASSESYGGSVGYNEQFF. The chain uses TRBV10-2 and TRBJ2-1, with 7 positions matching TRBD2. Germline V lookup: CDR1 WSHSY, CDR2 SAAADI. With 0 bases clipped from V and 4 bases from J, the junction kept 12 bases outside the gene matches. This CDR3 has 18 amino acids.